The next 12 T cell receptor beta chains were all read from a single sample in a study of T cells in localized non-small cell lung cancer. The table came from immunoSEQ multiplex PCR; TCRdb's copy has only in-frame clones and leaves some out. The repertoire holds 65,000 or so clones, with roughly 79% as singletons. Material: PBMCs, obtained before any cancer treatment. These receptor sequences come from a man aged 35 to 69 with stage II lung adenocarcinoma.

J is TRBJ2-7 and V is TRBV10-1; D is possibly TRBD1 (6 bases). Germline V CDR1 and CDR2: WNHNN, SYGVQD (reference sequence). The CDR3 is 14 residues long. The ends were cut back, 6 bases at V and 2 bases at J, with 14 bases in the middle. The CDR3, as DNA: TGCGCCAGCAGCTTCACACAGGGACCCTACGAGCAGTACTTC. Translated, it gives CASSFTQGPYEQYF.

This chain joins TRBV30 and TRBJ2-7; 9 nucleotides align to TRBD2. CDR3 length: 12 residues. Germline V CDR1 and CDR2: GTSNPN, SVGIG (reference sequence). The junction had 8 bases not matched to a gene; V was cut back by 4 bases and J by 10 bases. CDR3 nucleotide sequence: TGTGCCTGGACGGAAATAGCGGGAGAACAGTACTTC. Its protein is CAWTEIAGEQYF.

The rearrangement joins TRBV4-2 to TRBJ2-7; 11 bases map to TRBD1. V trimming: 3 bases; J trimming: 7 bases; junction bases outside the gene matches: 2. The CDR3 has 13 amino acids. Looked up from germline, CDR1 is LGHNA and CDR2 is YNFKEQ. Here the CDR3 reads CASSQGQGEEQYF. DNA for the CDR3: TGTGCCAGCAGCCAGGGACAGGGGGAGGAGCAGTACTTC.

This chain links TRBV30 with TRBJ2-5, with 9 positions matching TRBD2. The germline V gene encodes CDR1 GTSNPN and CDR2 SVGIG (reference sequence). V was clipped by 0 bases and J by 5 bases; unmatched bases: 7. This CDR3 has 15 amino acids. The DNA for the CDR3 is TGTGCCTGGAGTGTTGGTAGCGGGAGAGGGGAGACCCAGTACTTC. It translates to CAWSVGSGRGETQYF.

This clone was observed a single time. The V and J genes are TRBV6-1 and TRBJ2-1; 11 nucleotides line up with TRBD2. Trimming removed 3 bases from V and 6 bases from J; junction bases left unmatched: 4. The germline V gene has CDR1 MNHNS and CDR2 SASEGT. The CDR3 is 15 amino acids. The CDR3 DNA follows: TGTGCCAGCAGTGAGCTAGCGGGAGGATTCAATGAGCAGTTCTTC. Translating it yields CASSELAGGFNEQFF.

CDR3 sequence: CASSGWTGSHEQYF. CDR3 sequence (DNA): TGTGCCAGCAGTGGGTGGACTGGGAGCCACGAGCAGTACTTC. J is TRBJ2-7 and V is TRBV25-1; D is possibly TRBD2 (5 bases). Trimming cost V 4 bases and J 5 bases, with 15 bases left between them. The CDR3 runs to 14 residues. CDR1 and CDR2 from the germline V gene are MGHDK and SYGVNS.

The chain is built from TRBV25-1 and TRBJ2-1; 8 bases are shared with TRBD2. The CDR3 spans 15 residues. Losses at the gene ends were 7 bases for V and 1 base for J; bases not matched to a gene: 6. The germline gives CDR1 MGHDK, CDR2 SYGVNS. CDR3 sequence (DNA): TGTGCCAGCACCATAAGCGGGAGTTCCTACAATGAGCAGTTCTTC. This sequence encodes CASTISGSSYNEQFF.

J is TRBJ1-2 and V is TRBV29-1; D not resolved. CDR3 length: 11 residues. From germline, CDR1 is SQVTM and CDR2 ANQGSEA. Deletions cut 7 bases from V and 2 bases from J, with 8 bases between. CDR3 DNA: TGCAGCGCAGTTCAGAACTATGGCTACACCTTC. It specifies CSAVQNYGYTF.

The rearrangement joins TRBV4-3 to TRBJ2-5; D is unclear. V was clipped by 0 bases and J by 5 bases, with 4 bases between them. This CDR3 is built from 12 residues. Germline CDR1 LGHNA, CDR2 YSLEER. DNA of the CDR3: TGCGCCAGCAGCCAAGATACGGAGACCCAGTACTTC. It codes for CASSQDTETQYF.

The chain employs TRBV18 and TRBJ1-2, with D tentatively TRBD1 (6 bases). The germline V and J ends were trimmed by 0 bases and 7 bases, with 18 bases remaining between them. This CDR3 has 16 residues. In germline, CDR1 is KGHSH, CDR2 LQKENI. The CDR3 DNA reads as TGTGCCAGCTCACCACCGTGGGCAGGGGCTAGGAGTGGCTACACCTTC. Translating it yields CASSPPWAGARSGYTF.

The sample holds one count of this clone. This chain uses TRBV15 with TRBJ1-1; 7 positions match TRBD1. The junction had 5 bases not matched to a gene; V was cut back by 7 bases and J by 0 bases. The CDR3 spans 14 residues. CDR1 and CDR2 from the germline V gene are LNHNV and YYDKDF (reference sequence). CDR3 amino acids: CATKRDSLNTEAFF. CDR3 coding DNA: TGTGCCACCAAAAGGGACAGCCTGAACACTGAAGCTTTCTTT.

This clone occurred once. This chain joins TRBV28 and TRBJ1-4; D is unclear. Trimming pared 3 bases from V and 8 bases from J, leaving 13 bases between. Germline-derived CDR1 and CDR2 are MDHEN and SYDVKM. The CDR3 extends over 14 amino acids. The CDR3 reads CASSFHGMREKLFF. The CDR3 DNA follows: TGTGCCAGCAGTTTCCATGGGATGCGGGAAAAACTGTTTTTT.